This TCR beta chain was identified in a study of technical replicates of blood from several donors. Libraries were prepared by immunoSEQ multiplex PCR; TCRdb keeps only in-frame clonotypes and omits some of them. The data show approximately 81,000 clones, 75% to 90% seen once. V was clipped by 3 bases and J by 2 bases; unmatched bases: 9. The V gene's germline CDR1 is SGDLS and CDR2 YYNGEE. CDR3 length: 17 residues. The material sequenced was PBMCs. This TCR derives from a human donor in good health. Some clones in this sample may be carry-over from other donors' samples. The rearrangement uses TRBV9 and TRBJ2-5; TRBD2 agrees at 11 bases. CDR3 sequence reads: CASSAGTSGGLQETQYF. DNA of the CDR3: TGTGCCAGCAGCGCTGGGACTAGCGGAGGACTACAAGAGACCCAGTACTTC.